Listed below are T cell receptor beta chains from one sample, sequenced in a study of siplizumab effects on memory and regulatory T cells. The assay was immunoSEQ multiplex PCR, and TCRdb's table has in-frame clones only and misses some. Of roughly 56,000 clones in the sample, over 95% were seen once. Sample: naive CD8+ T cells sorted from blood. All receptors come from a human donor in good health. The CDR3 runs from the conserved cysteine through the conserved F or W. The D gene is left open where the match is weak. Clone size, where shown, is once, few, many, or a class for clones that have expanded.

J	D	V	size	DNA	CDR3
TRBJ2-1	.	TRBV11-2	.	TGTGCCAGCAGCTTAGAAGGTGCGGGACGCCGGATGGGGAATGAGCAGTTCTTC	CASSLEGAGRRMGNEQFF
TRBJ2-4	.	TRBV20-1	.	TGCAGTGCCCCACTCCGAAACATTCAGTACTTC	CSAPLRNIQYF
TRBJ2-7	.	TRBV9	once	TGTGCCAGCAGCGTAGGGCAGGGGCGCTCCTACGAGCAGTACTTC	CASSVGQGRSYEQYF
TRBJ2-3	TRBD2	TRBV6-1	.	TGTGCCAGCAGTGAACTAGCGGGAGCAGATACGCAGTATTTT	CASSELAGADTQYF
TRBJ2-1	.	TRBV5-1	.	TGCGCCAGCAGCTACGAGGGACTGGGGAGCTCCTACAATGAGCAGTTCTTC	CASSYEGLGSSYNEQFF
TRBJ2-1	.	TRBV6-1	.	TGTGCCAGCAGGCGAGCCAATGAGCAGTTCTTC	CASRRANEQFF
TRBJ2-7	TRBD1	TRBV9	.	TGTGCCAGCAGCGCCGGGACAGCCTACGAGCAGTACTTC	CASSAGTAYEQYF
TRBJ2-1	TRBD1	TRBV9	.	TGTGCCAGCAGCGACCCCCGGACAGGGGTGGGCGGCGGCTCCTACAATGAGCAGTTCTTC	CASSDPRTGVGGGSYNEQFF
TRBJ1-1	.	TRBV5-1	.	TGCGCCAGCAGCACCTGGGACCTAAGCACTGAAGCTTTCTTT	CASSTWDLSTEAFF
TRBJ2-1	TRBD2	TRBV28	.	TGTGCCAGCAGTTCCCCTCCGGGACTAGCTGTCTCAGGGCACAATGAGCAGTTCTTC	CASSSPPGLAVSGHNEQFF
TRBJ2-3	TRBD2	TRBV28	.	TGTGCCAGCAGCGAGCGGGAGCGGCCAGATACGCAGTATTTT	CASSERERPDTQYF
TRBJ1-4	.	TRBV19	.	TGTGCCAGTAGTACCTACCGGTCGGCTAATGAAAAACTGTTTTTT	CASSTYRSANEKLFF
TRBJ1-1	.	TRBV7-9	.	TGTGCCAGCAGCTTAGTGGGGCCCCCGAACACTGAAGCTTTCTTT	CASSLVGPPNTEAFF